The present T cell receptor (beta chain) was sequenced within a study of T cells in Graves' hyperthyroidism and ophthalmopathy. Authors of the study amplified TCR beta CDR3 regions from RNA transcripts. The TCR CDR3 was amplified in a first-round RT-PCR using the HTBI primer set. TCRdb reprocessed the multiplex PCR reads via MiXCR and lists one record per CDR3 protein. The table includes more than 500,000 distinct CDR3 sequences, 14% to 15% detected once. CDR1 is ENHRY, CDR2 SYGVKD, per germline. This CDR3 has 13 amino acids. Unmatched junction bases numbered 6, after V lost 10 bases and J lost 3 bases.

Sequencing input: blood. The source of this sequence is a woman aged 40-49 years with Graves' ophthalmopathy. The V call is TRBV10-3, the J call TRBJ1-5, with 7 positions matching TRBD1. CDR3 DNA sequence: TGTGCCAGCGCGGGACAGACCAATCAGCCCCAGCATTTT. Amino acids: CASAGQTNQPQHF.